The 23 T cell receptor beta chains below come from one sample, sequenced in a study of regulatory T cells in long-lasting Graves disease. Arm-PCR of CDR3 regions and iRepertoire HTBI primers were used to build TCR beta libraries. TCRdb reprocessed the multiplex PCR reads with MiXCR, giving one entry per CDR3 protein. The sample has about 290,000 distinct CDR3 sequences, approximately 20% seen once. The time point: persistent/refractory GD, antithyroid drugs over 5 years with positive TRAb. Extracted PBMC RNA gave rise to the TCR library. Material: peripheral blood mononuclear cells (PBMCs), obtained when the disease was refractory, from a patient treated with antithyroid drugs. The receptors shown here come from a female donor with Graves disease.

The chain employs TRBV20-1 and TRBJ1-4; 7 bases align to TRBD1. The germline CDR1 and CDR2 sequences are DFQATT and SNEGSKA (reference sequence). The CDR3 covers 14 residues. The J segment lost 8 bases and the V segment lost 5 bases, leaving 11 bases of the junction unmatched. The CDR3 here is CSARGGTEGEKLFF. The CDR3 nucleotides read TGCAGTGCTCGTGGTGGGACAGAGGGGGAAAAACTGTTTTTT.

This clonotype was detected ten times or more. The gene calls are TRBV11-2 and TRBJ2-2; the D gene is possibly TRBD2 (5 bases). This CDR3 contains 16 residues. Trimming took off 3 bases at V and 2 bases at J, with 13 bases between the two ends. Germline lookup yields CDR1 SGHAT and CDR2 FQNNGV. DNA of the CDR3: TGTGCCAGCAGCTTCCCCAGCGGACTTAACACCGGGGAGCTGTTTTTT. Translation: CASSFPSGLNTGELFF.

The rearrangement joins TRBV20-1 to TRBJ2-7; D is perhaps TRBD1 or TRBD2 (7 bases each). V was trimmed by 6 bases and J by 4 bases, leaving 13 bases between them. Per the germline V gene, CDR1 is DFQATT and CDR2 is SNEGSKA (reference sequence). CDR3 length equals 12 residues. CDR3 nucleotide sequence: TGCAGTGCGGCAGGGGGAGGGTACGAGCAGTACTTC. It specifies CSAAGGGYEQYF.

A few counts support this clonotype. The chain has TRBV28 and TRBJ2-7; either TRBD1 or TRBD2 may fit D (7 bases each). Trimming left V 3 bases short and J 7 bases short, with 13 bases between. This CDR3 has 13 residues. Germline-derived CDR1 and CDR2 are MDHEN and SYDVKM. CDR3 sequence: CASSLTQGGEQYF. CDR3 coding DNA: TGTGCCAGCAGTTTGACCCAGGGGGGGGAGCAGTACTTC. The entire variable domain, with the rest obtained from reference TRBV28 and TRBJ2-7, is as follows: DVKVTQSSRYLVKRTGEKVFLECVQDMDHENMFWYRQDPGLGLRLIYFSYDVKMKEKGDIPEGYSVSREKKERFSLILESASTNQTSMYLCASSLTQGGEQYFGPGTRLTVT.

Note on this clonotype: A junction boundary mismatches the germline segment, possibly from a read error. The chain couples TRBV7-2 to TRBJ1-1; D remains ambiguous. CDR1 and CDR2 from the germline V gene are SGHTA and FQGNSA. This CDR3 spans 16 amino acids. The CDR3 region is CASSQDWRNMNTEAFF. CDR3 bases: TGCGCCAGCAGCCAAGACTGGAGAAATATGAACACTGAAGCTTTCTTT.

Comments on this clonotype: Given a much more abundant clone one base away, this may be a read error. The chain is built from TRBV7-3 and TRBJ1-1, with D possibly being TRBD1 (6 bases). The V end was cut by 5 bases, the J end by 1 base, with 11 bases between. Germline V gene lookup returns CDR1 SGHTA and CDR2 FQGTGA. The CDR3 totals 14 residues. The CDR3 region is CASSPSDRNTEAFF. The CDR3 bases are TGTGCCAGCAGCCCTTCGGACAGGAACACTGAAGCTTTCTTT. The whole variable domain, remainder taken from reference TRBV7-3 and TRBJ1-1, is GAGVSQTPSNKVTEKGKYVELRCDPISGHTALYWYRQSLGQGPEFLIYFQGTGAADDSGLPNDRFFAVRPEGSVSTLKIQRTERGDSAVYLCASSPSDRNTEAFFGQGTRLTVV.

This clonotype was detected many times. The rearrangement uses TRBV2 and TRBJ2-5; D might be TRBD2 (6 bases). Looked up from germline, CDR1 is SNHLY and CDR2 is FYNNEI. V lost 7 bases and J 4 bases, leaving 16 bases between the germline ends. The CDR3 covers 14 residues. CDR3 amino acids: CASTSRDSGETQYF. CDR3 nucleotide sequence: TGTGCCAGCACATCCCGGGACTCGGGAGAGACCCAGTACTTC.

The chain combines TRBV9 with TRBJ1-2, with TRBD1 matching 9 bases. Per the germline V gene, CDR1 is SGDLS and CDR2 is YYNGEE. CDR3 length: 14 residues. V lost 4 bases and J lost 5; bases outside the gene matches: 6. This chain's CDR3 is CASSPDRGKYGYTF. Here the CDR3 DNA reads TGTGCCAGCAGCCCGGACAGGGGAAAGTATGGCTACACCTTC. Full variable domain (missing parts from reference TRBV9 and TRBJ1-2): DSGVTQTPKHLITATGQRVTLRCSPRSGDLSVYWYQQSLDQGLQFLIQYYNGEERAKGNILERFSAQQFPDLHSELNLSSLELGDSALYFCASSPDRGKYGYTFGSGTRLTVV.

This rearrangement joins TRBV7-9 to TRBJ1-4; TRBD1 is a possible D gene (5 bases). This CDR3 spans 15 amino acids. Germline lookup yields CDR1 SEHNR and CDR2 FQNEAQ (reference sequence). Trimming took 5 bases from V and 0 from J, leaving 10 bases between them. The CDR3 reads CASSRLGATNEKLFF. The DNA for the CDR3 is TGTGCCAGCAGCCGCCTAGGGGCAACTAATGAAAAACTGTTTTTT.

The chain couples TRBV20-1 to TRBJ1-1, with 9 bases that match TRBD1. This CDR3 has 14 amino acids. Trimming cost V 5 bases and J 3 bases; bases outside gene matches: 7. The germline gives CDR1 DFQATT, CDR2 SNEGSKA (reference sequence). Here the CDR3 reads CSALGTGSHTEAFF. The CDR3 bases are TGCAGTGCTCTCGGGACAGGGAGCCACACTGAAGCTTTCTTT.

CDR3 bases: TGTGCCAGCAGTTGGACAGGGGGAACCTACGAGCAGTACTTC. Encoded protein: CASSWTGGTYEQYF. The chain is built from TRBV6-2 or TRBV6-3 and TRBJ2-7, with TRBD1 identical over 10 bases. V shed 4 bases, J shed 2 bases, and the junction held 2 bases outside the gene matches. Germline V lookup: CDR1 MNHEY, CDR2 SVGEGT. The CDR3 sequence is 14 residues long.

This clonotype was detected many times. The V call is TRBV11-1, the J call TRBJ1-1; D uncertain. V gave up 3 bases and J gave up 0 bases, with 8 bases separating them. The germline V gene has CDR1 SGHAT and CDR2 FQDESV (reference sequence). The CDR3 loop spans 14 amino acids. CDR3 amino acids: CASSFGVLNTEAFF. The CDR3 DNA sequence: TGTGCCAGCAGCTTCGGGGTTCTGAACACTGAAGCTTTCTTT.

J is TRBJ1-1 and V is TRBV7-9, with D possibly matching TRBD1 (5 bases). The V end was cut by 7 bases, the J end by 0 bases, with 12 bases between. CDR3 size: 14 residues. Germline values: CDR1 SEHNR, CDR2 FQNEAQ (reference sequence). The CDR3 nucleotides read TGTGCCAGCACCTCGGGGACCATGAACACTGAAGCTTTCTTT. This encodes CASTSGTMNTEAFF.

The count of this clonotype is one. The junction departs from the called germline gene at one end, perhaps through a read error. The chain employs TRBV18 and TRBJ2-4; tentatively, D is TRBD2 (7 bases). This CDR3 has 17 residues. The germline V gene has CDR1 KGHSH and CDR2 LQKENI. The CDR3 DNA is TGTGCCAGCTCACCACCGCAGGGAGGGGGAATCGGAAACATTCAGCACTTC. This translates into CASSPPQGGGIGNIQHF.

Of note for this clonotype: The junction differs from germline at one of its ends, possibly a read error. As DNA, the CDR3 is TGTGCCGGCTCACGCGGACAGCAAGAGACCCAGTACTTC. Its translation: CAGSRGQQETQYF. The V and J genes are TRBV18 and TRBJ2-5; the D gene is possibly TRBD1 (6 bases). This CDR3 is built from 13 residues. Germline lookup yields CDR1 KGHSH and CDR2 LQKENI.

This clonotype was seen only a few times. This rearrangement joins TRBV20-1 to TRBJ1-2; perhaps TRBD1 as D (5 bases). This CDR3 is 12 amino acids long. Germline CDR1 reads DFQATT; CDR2 reads SNEGSKA (reference sequence). Trimming stripped 3 bases from V and 2 bases from J, with 7 bases between. CDR3: CSASWGNYGYTF. The CDR3 coding sequence is TGCAGTGCTAGTTGGGGGAACTATGGCTACACCTTC.

The chain has TRBV6-1 and TRBJ2-7; 8 bases match TRBD1. Germline trimming cut 8 bases from V and 3 bases from J; bases unmatched to any gene: 9. Germline V gene sequence: CDR1 MNHNS, CDR2 SASEGT. CDR3 length equals 14 residues. CDR3 amino acids: CASRAGGSVYEQYF. For the CDR3, the DNA is TGTGCCAGCCGCGCAGGGGGCTCAGTCTACGAGCAGTACTTC.

This clonotype has just a few counts. J is TRBJ2-5 and V is TRBV20-1, with 7 bases matching TRBD2. V was pared by 1 base and J by 4 bases, with 6 bases of the junction left unmatched. Germline loops: CDR1 DFQATT, CDR2 SNEGSKA (reference sequence). The CDR3 is made up of 14 amino acids. The CDR3, as DNA: TGCAGTGCTAGAGGTGGGGGGGGGATAGAGACCCAGTACTTC. This gives the protein CSARGGGGIETQYF.

The chain couples TRBV27 to TRBJ2-1, with TRBD2 identical over 11 bases. V lost 5 bases to trimming and J lost 7 bases; unmatched junction nucleotides: 13. Germline V CDR1 and CDR2: MNHEY, SMNVEV (reference sequence). This CDR3 is built from 17 residues. DNA for the CDR3: TGTGCCAGCAGTGCCCACCCTACTAGCGGGAGTTTTAATGAGCAGTTCTTC. The encoded protein is CASSAHPTSGSFNEQFF.

This clonotype was picked up a small number of times. J is TRBJ1-1 and V is TRBV6-5; no clear D gene. V lost 2 bases, J lost 4 bases, and 8 bases lay in between. CDR3 length equals 13 residues. The germline V gene encodes CDR1 MNHEY and CDR2 SVGAGI. The CDR3 DNA reads as TGTGCCAGCAGTTACAGCCGACGCACTGAAGCTTTCTTT. Protein product: CASSYSRRTEAFF.

This clonotype was observed many times. The V and J genes are TRBV7-8 and TRBJ1-1; maybe TRBD1 (5 bases). V was clipped by 5 bases and J by 3 bases, with 16 bases between them. CDR1 and CDR2 from the germline V gene are SGHVS and FQNEAQ. The CDR3 covers 15 residues. Here the CDR3 DNA reads TGTGCCAGCAGCCCACGGACAAAGTTGGACACTGAAGCTTTCTTT. It yields the protein CASSPRTKLDTEAFF.

This chain joins TRBV28 and TRBJ1-5; D is perhaps TRBD1 (6 bases). The germline gives CDR1 MDHEN, CDR2 SYDVKM. V was pared by 2 bases and J by 3 bases, with 11 bases between. The CDR3 sequence is 15 residues long. CDR3 coding DNA: TGTGCCAGCAGTTTAGAAGGGGGGCCCAATCAGCCCCAGCATTTT. It is translated as CASSLEGGPNQPQHF. The full variable domain, its missing parts supplied by reference TRBV28 and TRBJ1-5, is DVKVTQSSRYLVKRTGEKVFLECVQDMDHENMFWYRQDPGLGLRLIYFSYDVKMKEKGDIPEGYSVSREKKERFSLILESASTNQTSMYLCASSLEGGPNQPQHFGDGTRLSIL.

This clonotype was detected a few times. The chain carries TRBV11-2 and TRBJ2-2; a weak D match, TRBD2 (6 bases). The CDR3 has 14 residues. CDR1 SGHAT and CDR2 FQNNGV come from the germline V gene. Trimming shortened V by 3 bases and J by 6 bases, and 11 bases separated the two germline ends. The CDR3 loop is CASSLGGFAGELFF. CDR3 DNA sequence: TGTGCCAGCAGCTTGGGGGGATTTGCCGGGGAGCTGTTTTTT.